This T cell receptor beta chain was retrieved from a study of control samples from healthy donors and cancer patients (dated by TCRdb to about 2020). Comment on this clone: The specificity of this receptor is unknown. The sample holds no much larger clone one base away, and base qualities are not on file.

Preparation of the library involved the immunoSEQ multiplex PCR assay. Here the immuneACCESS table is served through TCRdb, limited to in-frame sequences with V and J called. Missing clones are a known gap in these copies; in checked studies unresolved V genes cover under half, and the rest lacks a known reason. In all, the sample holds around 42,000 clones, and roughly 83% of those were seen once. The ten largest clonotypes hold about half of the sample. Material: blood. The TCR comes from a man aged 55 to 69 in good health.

The CDR3 reads CASSLLLAAYNEQFF. The base sequence is TGTGCCAGCAGTTTACTACTAGCTGCCTACAATGAGCAGTTCTTC. The rearranged segments are TRBV28 and TRBJ2-1, and TRBD2 may be the D gene, going by 6 matching bases. Including cysteine and phenylalanine, the CDR3 has 15 amino acids. The kept DNA is CDR3 alone, 45 bases in frame from the first base. Trimming costs V 2 bases and J 2 bases, and their ends lie 10 bases apart. The germline V gene sets CDR1 to MDHEN and CDR2 to SYDVKM.